This T cell receptor beta chain is from a study of blood T cells in healthy people across ages. Study background: Roughly one uniquely barcoded beta molecule per two T cells was captured.

The CDR3 extends over 14 amino acids. V lost 6 bases, J lost 4 bases, and 8 bases stayed unmatched. Primers used in a second PCR of roughly 6 to 11 cycles were a sample-barcoded 5' primer and a J-beta primer mix. TCRdb used MiXCR to reprocess the 5' RACE reads, holding one entry per CDR3 protein. The data hold 550,000 to 800,000 distinct CDR3 sequences, with over 20% observed a single time. V and J are TRBV12-3 or TRBV12-4 and TRBJ2-7, with TRBD1 matching over 8 bases. The receptor was isolated from a man between 65 and 85 years old in good health. Sample: blood. The CDR3 region is CASRFDRGCYEQYF. CDR3 DNA: TGTGCCAGCAGATTCGACAGGGGCTGTTACGAGCAGTACTTC.